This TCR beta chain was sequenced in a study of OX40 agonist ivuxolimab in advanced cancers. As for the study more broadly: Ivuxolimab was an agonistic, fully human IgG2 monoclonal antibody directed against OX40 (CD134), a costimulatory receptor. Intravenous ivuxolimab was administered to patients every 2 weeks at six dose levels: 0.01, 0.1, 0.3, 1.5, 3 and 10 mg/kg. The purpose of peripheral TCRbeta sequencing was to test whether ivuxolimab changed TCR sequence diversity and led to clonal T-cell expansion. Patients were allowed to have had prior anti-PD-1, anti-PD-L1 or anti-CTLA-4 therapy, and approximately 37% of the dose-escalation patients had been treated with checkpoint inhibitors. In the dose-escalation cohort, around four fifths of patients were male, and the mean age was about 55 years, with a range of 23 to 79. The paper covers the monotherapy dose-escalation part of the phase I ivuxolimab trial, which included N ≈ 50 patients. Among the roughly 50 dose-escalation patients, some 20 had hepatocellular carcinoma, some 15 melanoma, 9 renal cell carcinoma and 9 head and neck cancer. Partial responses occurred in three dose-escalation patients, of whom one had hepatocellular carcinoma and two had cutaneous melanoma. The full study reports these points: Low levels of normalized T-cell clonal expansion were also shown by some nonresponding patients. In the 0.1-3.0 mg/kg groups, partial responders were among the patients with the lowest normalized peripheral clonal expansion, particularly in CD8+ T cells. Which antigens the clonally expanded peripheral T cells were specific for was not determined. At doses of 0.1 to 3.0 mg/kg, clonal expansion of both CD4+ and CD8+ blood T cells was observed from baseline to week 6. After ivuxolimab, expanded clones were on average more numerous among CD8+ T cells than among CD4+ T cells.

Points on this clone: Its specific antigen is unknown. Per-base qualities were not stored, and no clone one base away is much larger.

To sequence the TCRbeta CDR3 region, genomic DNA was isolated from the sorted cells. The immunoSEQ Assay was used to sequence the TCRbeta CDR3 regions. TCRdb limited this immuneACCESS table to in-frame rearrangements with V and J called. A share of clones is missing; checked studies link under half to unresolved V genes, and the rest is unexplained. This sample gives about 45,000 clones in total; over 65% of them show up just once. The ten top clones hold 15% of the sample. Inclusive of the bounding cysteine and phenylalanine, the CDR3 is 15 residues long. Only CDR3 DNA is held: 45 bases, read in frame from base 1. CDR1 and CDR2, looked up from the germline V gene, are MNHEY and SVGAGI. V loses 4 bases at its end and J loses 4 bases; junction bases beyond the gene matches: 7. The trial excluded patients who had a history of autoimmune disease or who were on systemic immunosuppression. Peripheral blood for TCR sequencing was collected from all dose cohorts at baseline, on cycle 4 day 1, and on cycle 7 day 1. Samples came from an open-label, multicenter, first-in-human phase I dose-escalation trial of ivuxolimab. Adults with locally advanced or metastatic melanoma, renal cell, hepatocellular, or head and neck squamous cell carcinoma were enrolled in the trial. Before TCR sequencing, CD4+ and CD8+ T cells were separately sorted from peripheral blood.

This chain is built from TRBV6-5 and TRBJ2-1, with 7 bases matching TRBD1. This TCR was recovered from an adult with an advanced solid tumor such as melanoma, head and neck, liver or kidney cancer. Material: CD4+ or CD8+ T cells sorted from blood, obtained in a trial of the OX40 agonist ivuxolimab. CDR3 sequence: CASSSLGGNYNEQFF. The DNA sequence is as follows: TGTGCCAGCAGTTCATTAGGGGGCAATTACAATGAGCAGTTCTTC.